A selection of T cell receptor beta chains follows, all from one sample in a study of blood T cell repertoires in COVID-19. Here immunoSEQ multiplex PCR was the method, and the copy in TCRdb shows in-frame clones only, minus some. Among over 200,000 clones listed, less than 90% were seen once. Source material: peripheral blood. All receptors come from a man between 60 and 70 years old who had recovered from COVID-19. Both conserved end residues are part of each CDR3. D genes are given only for firm matches. The size of a clone is reported for some rows only, either as once, few or many, or as a class for expanded clones.

>NA|TRBJ1-2|15|TRBV3-1/TRBV3-2|NA
CASSYPEDRQYGYTF
TGTGCCAGCAGCTACCCGGAGGACCGCCAGTATGGCTACACCTTC
>NA|TRBJ2-1|14|TRBV13|NA
CASSYRQGGYEQFF
TGTGCCAGCAGCTACCGACAGGGAGGCTATGAGCAGTTCTTC
>TRBD2|TRBJ2-1|15|TRBV5-8|NA
CASSSNGGIYNEQFF
TGTGCCAGCAGCTCTAACGGGGGGATATACAATGAGCAGTTCTTC
>NA|TRBJ1-1|15|TRBV4-2|NA
CASSQDQTAAGEAFF
TGTGCCAGCAGCCAAGATCAAACGGCGGCAGGGGAAGCTTTCTTT
>NA|TRBJ2-5|12|TRBV29-1|NA
CSVEGRRETQYF
TGCAGCGTTGAGGGGAGAAGAGAGACCCAGTACTTC
>TRBD1|TRBJ2-5|15|TRBV4-1|NA
CASSHLPGQGETQYF
TGCGCCAGCAGCCACCTACCGGGACAGGGAGAGACCCAGTACTTC
>TRBD1|TRBJ2-7|14|TRBV7-8|NA
CASSTGQGSWEQYF
TGTGCCAGCAGTACGGGACAGGGCTCCTGGGAGCAGTACTTC
>NA|TRBJ1-4|14|TRBV6-5|NA
CASSPGLLNEKLFF
TGTGCCAGCAGTCCAGGGCTCCTTAATGAAAAACTGTTTTTT
>NA|TRBJ2-7|17|TRBV7-8|NA
CASSPMPVAGISYEQYF
TGTGCCAGCAGCCCAATGCCCGTGGCAGGGATCTCCTACGAGCAGTACTTC
>TRBD1|TRBJ2-2|18|TRBV2|few
CASRLTFPGTGNTGELFF
TGTGCCAGCAGGCTGACCTTCCCCGGGACAGGGAACACCGGGGAGCTGTTTTTT
>TRBD1|TRBJ1-4|15|TRBV6-5|NA
CASRSSGTGNEKLFF
TGTGCCAGCAGATCGAGTGGGACAGGGAATGAAAAACTGTTTTTT
>NA|TRBJ2-7|15|TRBV29-1|NA
CSVAAGFIGSYEQYF
TGCAGCGTGGCGGCGGGATTTATAGGATCCTACGAGCAGTACTTC
>NA|TRBJ2-3|15|TRBV24-1|NA
CATSVERTDTDTQYF
TGTGCCACCAGTGTTGAGAGGACAGACACAGATACGCAGTATTTT
>NA|TRBJ1-5|13|TRBV29-1|NA
CSVGPSSNQPQHF
TGCAGCGTTGGGCCCTCTAGCAATCAGCCCCAGCATTTT
>NA|TRBJ2-3|16|TRBV9|NA
CASSVVGSSSTDTQYF
TGTGCCAGCAGCGTAGTGGGGAGTTCTAGCACAGATACGCAGTATTTT
>TRBD1|TRBJ1-1|15|TRBV6-2/TRBV6-3|NA
CASSYPKQGATEAFF
TGTGCCAGCAGTTACCCGAAACAGGGGGCTACTGAAGCTTTCTTT
>NA|TRBJ2-3|17|TRBV24-1|NA
CATSGPSLGFETDTQYF
TGTGCCACCAGTGGTCCAAGTCTCGGTTTTGAAACAGATACGCAGTATTTT
>NA|TRBJ1-2|14|TRBV6-1|NA
CASSEGNRALGYTF
TGTGCCAGCAGTGAGGGGAACAGGGCCCTCGGCTACACCTTC
>NA|TRBJ2-7|11|TRBV20-1|NA
CSARESYEQYF
TGCAGTGCTAGAGAATCGTACGAGCAGTACTTC
>TRBD2|TRBJ2-5|19|TRBV24-1|NA
CATSAFPDSGGEYQETQYF
TGTGCCACCAGTGCGTTTCCGGATAGCGGGGGAGAGTACCAAGAGACCCAGTACTTC
>TRBD2|TRBJ2-1|16|TRBV4-1|NA
CASSQVTSGIPHEQFF
TGCGCCAGCAGCCAAGTTACTAGCGGGATTCCCCATGAGCAGTTCTTC
>TRBD1|TRBJ2-5|16|TRBV4-2|NA
CASSHTLVGGEETQYF
TGTGCCAGCAGCCATACGCTGGTAGGGGGCGAAGAGACCCAGTACTTC